This T cell receptor beta chain was sequenced for a study of T cells in Graves' hyperthyroidism and ophthalmopathy. With V trimmed by 3 bases and J by 2 bases, 3 bases remained unmatched. Germline loops: CDR1 LGHDT, CDR2 YNNKEL (reference sequence). The CDR3 covers 17 residues. This clonotype has at least ten counts. Together with thyroid ultrasound, orbital computed tomography, serum thyroxine and TRAb, clinical symptoms were used for diagnoses. TCR beta CDR3 regions were amplified from RNA. The TCR CDR3 was amplified in a first-round RT-PCR using the HTBI primer set. TCRdb analysed the multiplex PCR reads with MiXCR anew, one entry per CDR3 protein. The sample carries under 600,000 distinct CDR3 sequences, 16% recorded once.

The sequence was obtained from a middle-aged woman with Graves' ophthalmopathy. The chain combines TRBV3-1 with TRBJ2-4; TRBD2 matches at 14 bases. The sample comprised blood. This CDR3 reads CASSQGTSGRSKNIQYF. The CDR3 DNA reads as TGTGCCAGCAGCCAGGGGACTAGCGGGAGATCCAAAAACATTCAGTACTTC.